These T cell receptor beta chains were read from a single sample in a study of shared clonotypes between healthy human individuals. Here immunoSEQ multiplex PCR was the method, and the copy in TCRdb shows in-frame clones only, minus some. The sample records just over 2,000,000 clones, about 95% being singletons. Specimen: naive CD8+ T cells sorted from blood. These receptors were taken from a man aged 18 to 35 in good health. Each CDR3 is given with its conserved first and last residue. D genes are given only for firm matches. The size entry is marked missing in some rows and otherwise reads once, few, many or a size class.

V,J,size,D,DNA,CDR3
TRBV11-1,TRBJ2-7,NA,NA,TGTGCCAGCAGCTTAGTGCCCTACGAGCAGTACTTC,CASSLVPYEQYF
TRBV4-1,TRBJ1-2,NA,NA,TGCGCCAGCAGCCAAGCAACAGCAAACTATGGCTACACCTTC,CASSQATANYGYTF
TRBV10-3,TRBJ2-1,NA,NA,TGTGCCATCAGTGAGTCGTTGAGGGAGATAAATGAGCAGTTCTTC,CAISESLREINEQFF
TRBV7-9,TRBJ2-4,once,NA,TGTGCCAGCAGCCCGGCCGGGCTAGGGGGATACATTCAGTACTTC,CASSPAGLGGYIQYF
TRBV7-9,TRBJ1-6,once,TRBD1,TGTGCCAGCAGTCGGCTAGGACAGGGGGATAATTCACCCCTCCACTTT,CASSRLGQGDNSPLHF
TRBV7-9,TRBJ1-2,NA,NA,TGTGCCAGCAGCTTAGCGGACACCGCTAACTATGGCTACACCTTC,CASSLADTANYGYTF
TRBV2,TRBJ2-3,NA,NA,TGTGCCAGCAGTGAAGGGGGGTCTAGCACAGATACGCAGTATTTT,CASSEGGSSTDTQYF
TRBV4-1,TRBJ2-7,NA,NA,TGCGCCAGCAGCCAGGGGGCCCCCTACGAGCAGTACTTC,CASSQGAPYEQYF
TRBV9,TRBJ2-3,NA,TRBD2,TGTGCCAGCAGAGCGGGGGGGTCAGATACGCAGTATTTT,CASRAGGSDTQYF
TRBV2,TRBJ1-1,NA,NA,TGTGCCAGCCGGGGGACTGAAGCTTTCTTT,CASRGTEAFF
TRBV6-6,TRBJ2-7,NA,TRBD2,TGTGCCAGCAGTTTAGCGGGGGGATTCTACGAGCAGTACTTC,CASSLAGGFYEQYF
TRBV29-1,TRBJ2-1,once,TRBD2,TGCAGCGTCCGGACTAGCGGGGGGTATGAGCAGTTCTTC,CSVRTSGGYEQFF
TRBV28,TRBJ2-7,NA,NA,TGTGCCAGCAGTTTCATGGACAGCGGCTACGAGCAGTACTTC,CASSFMDSGYEQYF